This T cell receptor (beta chain) was captured in a study of blood T cell repertoires in COVID-19. Background on the study: Specimens from acute and convalescent COVID-19 originated in the United States, Italy and Spain.

Authors' analysis steps: Nucleated cell counts were estimated from reference gene primer amplification. The protocol was immunoSEQ multiplex PCR, while the TCRdb copy is restricted to in-frame clones and leaves out a portion. V and J calls and clone size are given by that table; D and trimming were obtained from the DNA. This sample has hundreds of thousands of clones, with approximately 91% found just once. The V and J ends lost 0 bases and 7 bases respectively, with 19 bases between them. The CDR3 covers 17 residues. CDR1 LGHNA and CDR2 YSLEER come from the germline V gene. The chain recombines TRBV4-3 with TRBJ2-1; weak D call: TRBD2 (6 bases). Sequencing input: peripheral blood. The receptor's source is a middle-aged woman who had recovered from COVID-19. The CDR3 DNA is TGCGCCAGCAGCCAAGATCCGGAAACCTCGCGGGGTAATGAGCAGTTCTTC. It is translated as CASSQDPETSRGNEQFF.